The rows below give T cell receptor beta chains drawn from one sample of a study of blood T cell repertoires in COVID-19. Using immunoSEQ multiplex PCR, the repertoire was profiled, and TCRdb retains in-frame clones only, with some absent. In the table there are around 200,000 clones, roughly 77% of which are singletons. Sample: peripheral blood. These receptor sequences come from a woman in her forties with COVID-19, enrolled during active disease. CDR3s include the opening cysteine and the closing phenylalanine or tryptophan. Each record gives: CDR3 DNA, CDR3 protein, clone size, V gene, D gene, J gene. The D gene is left open where the match is weak. Some rows have no size entry. The others give once, few or many, or a class for an expanded clone.

TGTGCCAGCAGTGTCCACAGGGGAAACACCATATATTTT CASSVHRGNTIYF - TRBV12-3/TRBV12-4 - TRBJ1-3
TGTGCCAGCAGTTTGTGGTCGGGACTAGGAAATAATGAGCAGTTCTTC CASSLWSGLGNNEQFF few TRBV28 TRBD2 TRBJ2-1
TGCGCCAGCGGAGCCCCCCCGCGGGGCTCCTACAATGAGCAGTTCTTC CASGAPPRGSYNEQFF - TRBV5-1 - TRBJ2-1
TGTGCCAGCAGTTACAGGGGTGTCTCCTACGAGCAGTACTTC CASSYRGVSYEQYF - TRBV6-5 - TRBJ2-7
TGTGCCAGTAGTATTGGTGGCAGGGGAAGCTATGGCTACACCTTC CASSIGGRGSYGYTF - TRBV19 - TRBJ1-2
TGTGCCAGTAGTAAGGACAGGGCCGGCGAGCAGTACTTC CASSKDRAGEQYF - TRBV19 TRBD1 TRBJ2-7
TGTGCCAGCAGCTTACTTACTAGCGAATTAGCGTGGGACAATGAGCAGTTCTTC CASSLLTSELAWDNEQFF - TRBV7-6 TRBD2 TRBJ2-1
TGTGCCAGCAGCGGAGCGGGAGGTTACGAGCAGTACTTC CASSGAGGYEQYF - TRBV28 TRBD2 TRBJ2-7
TGTGCCAGCAGCACAGGGACCTACGAGCAGTACTTC CASSTGTYEQYF few TRBV12-3/TRBV12-4 - TRBJ2-7
TGTGCCAGCAGCTTAGAGCAGGGGAACACTGAAGCTTTCTTT CASSLEQGNTEAFF once TRBV7-9 - TRBJ1-1
TGCGCCAGCAGCTTGGAGGGACTAGCGGGAGACGCCTACGAGCAGTACTTC CASSLEGLAGDAYEQYF - TRBV5-1 TRBD2 TRBJ2-7
TGCAGTGCTAGTCGAGATAGCTCCTACAATGAGCAGTTCTTC CSASRDSSYNEQFF - TRBV20-1 - TRBJ2-1
TGTGCCAGCAGCCCTGGGACACCGAAGAAGCAGGACTATGGCTACACCTTC CASSPGTPKKQDYGYTF - TRBV5-4 - TRBJ1-2
TGTGCCAGCAGCCTGGGACATTTCTACGAGCAGTACTTC CASSLGHFYEQYF - TRBV7-3 - TRBJ2-7
TGTGCCAGCAGTCGGAAAAGAAGTACTACCTACGAGCAGTACTTC CASSRKRSTTYEQYF - TRBV6-5 - TRBJ2-7
TGTGCCAGCAGCTTGACAGGGGGCAATCAGCCCCAGCATTTT CASSLTGGNQPQHF - TRBV5-6 TRBD1 TRBJ1-5
TGTGCCAGTAGTATAGCCGAGGGCCCCTACGAGCAGTACTTC CASSIAEGPYEQYF - TRBV19 - TRBJ2-7
TGCGCCAGCAGCTTGTACGTTAATGGAGACAGATTCTACGAGCAGTACTTC CASSLYVNGDRFYEQYF - TRBV5-1 - TRBJ2-7
TGTGCCAGCAGTACAGGGCCCCAGGGGGCTTTCTTT CASSTGPQGAFF - TRBV12-3/TRBV12-4 - TRBJ1-1
TGTGCCAGCAGACCCGGGACTCCCGGGCAGTTCTTC CASRPGTPGQFF - TRBV2 - TRBJ2-1
TGTGCCAGTAGTGCCCTAGGCACCTACGAGCAGTACTTC CASSALGTYEQYF - TRBV19 - TRBJ2-7
TGTGCCAGCAATCGACAGAAGATGAACACTGAAGCTTTCTTT CASNRQKMNTEAFF - TRBV27 - TRBJ1-1
TGTGCCAGCAGACAGGGACCCTACGAGCAGTACTTC CASRQGPYEQYF - TRBV6-5 - TRBJ2-7
TGTGCCAGCAGCTTGGCTGGGACAGGGGCCGGCTATGGCTACACCTTC CASSLAGTGAGYGYTF - TRBV5-5 TRBD1 TRBJ1-2
TGTGCCAGCTCCACCGGACTAGTTGGGACAGATACGCAGTATTTT CASSTGLVGTDTQYF - TRBV18 TRBD2 TRBJ2-3
TGTGCCAGCAGCCAAAACAGGGAGACTGAAGCTTTCTTT CASSQNRETEAFF - TRBV7-9 - TRBJ1-1
TGTGCCAGCAGCTTGGAACTAGCGATCAATGAGCAGTTCTTC CASSLELAINEQFF - TRBV5-4 TRBD2 TRBJ2-1